This TCR beta chain was profiled in a study of tumor and adjacent non-tumor tissue in lung cancer. Study overall: The patients, around 9 men and 5 or 6 women, were roughly 31 to 80 with stage I to III disease. Study-wide findings and caveats: In normal lung, the top 100 clones were significantly more dominant than in tumor. Compared with tumor, normal lung showed significantly lower TCR diversity.

The template was RNA from unsorted bulk tissue. Chemotherapy-naive patients with new lung cancer underwent thoracic surgery in China, August–late 2014. For this clonotype: The antigen remains unidentified. This sequence may be a read error, since a much larger clone differs from it by one base.

The CDR3 is 13 amino acids. TCRbeta libraries were built with three rounds of nested PCR, modified from ARM-PCR. TCRdb reanalysed the multiplex PCR reads using MiXCR and keeps one entry per CDR3 protein. Among some 99,000 distinct CDR3 sequences, around 80% were seen once, and the ten largest hold 37%. This clonotype originated in a woman aged 55 to 70 with non-small cell lung cancer. The gene calls are TRBV12-3 or TRBV12-4 and TRBJ1-1; tentatively, D is TRBD1 (6 bases). Sample: lung tumor tissue. In DNA, the CDR3 is TGTACCAGCAGTCAACAGGGAGGGACTGAAGCTTTCTTT. Protein: CTSSQQGGTEAFF.